Each of the 19 T cell receptor beta chains below was sequenced from the same sample in a study of OX40 agonist ivuxolimab in advanced cancers. Generated by immunoSEQ multiplex PCR, the TCRdb table keeps only in-frame clones and is missing some. The sample includes 80,000 or so clones, 90% of them seen just once. Sequencing was performed on CD4+ or CD8+ T cells sorted from blood, taken in a trial of the OX40 agonist ivuxolimab. Source of these receptors: an adult with an advanced solid tumor such as melanoma, head and neck, liver or kidney cancer.

The chain recombines TRBV5-1 with TRBJ1-3; D gene ambiguous. The CDR3 covers 16 residues. V was clipped by 3 bases and J by 0 bases, with 13 bases between them. CDR1 is SGHRS and CDR2 is YFSETQ in the germline V gene. The CDR3: CASSSSGPDSGNTIYF. Here the CDR3 DNA reads TGCGCCAGCAGCTCCTCCGGCCCTGACTCTGGAAACACCATATATTTT.

This clone was counted once. This chain links TRBV2 with TRBJ2-2; D is unclear. This CDR3 is 13 amino acids long. V was trimmed by 4 bases and J by 5 bases, leaving 8 bases between them. Germline V gives CDR1 SNHLY, CDR2 FYNNEI. CDR3 DNA sequence: TGTGCCAGCAGTGCCCTCTTAACCGGGGAGCTGTTTTTT. Protein product: CASSALLTGELFF.

This clone was observed a single time. The CDR3 is CASSPGTGTLYGYTF. The CDR3 region has the DNA TGTGCCAGCAGTCCCGGGACAGGGACTCTTTATGGCTACACCTTC. J is TRBJ1-2 and V is TRBV28; TRBD1 aligns across 9 bases. V was pared by 5 bases and J by 5 bases, with 9 bases of the junction left unmatched. Looked up from germline, CDR1 is MDHEN and CDR2 is SYDVKM. This CDR3 region has 15 residues.

A few counts support this clone. V is TRBV29-1 and J is TRBJ1-2, with unresolved D. V was pared by 7 bases and J by 3 bases, with 9 bases between. Germline CDR1 and CDR2: SQVTM and ANQGSEA. The length of the CDR3 is 11 residues. CDR3 in amino acids: CSAGGDYGYTF. The CDR3, as DNA: TGCAGCGCCGGCGGCGACTATGGCTACACCTTC. The whole variable domain, remainder taken from reference TRBV29-1 and TRBJ1-2, is SAVISQKPSRDICQRGTSLTIQCQVDSQVTMMFWYRQQPGQSLTLIATANQGSEATYESGFVIDKFPISRPNLTFSTLTVSNMSPEDSSIYLCSAGGDYGYTFGSGTRLTVV.

By proportion, this clone is medium-sized (0.01 to 0.1%). The V gene is TRBV7-9, the J gene TRBJ1-2; 7 bases are a match to TRBD1. Germline CDR1 is SEHNR and CDR2 is FQNEAQ (reference sequence). This CDR3 contains 14 residues. The V segment lost 5 bases and the J segment 5 bases; nucleotides outside the gene matches: 8. This chain's CDR3 is CASSRDRVGYGYTF. In DNA form, the CDR3 reads TGTGCCAGCAGCCGCGACAGGGTCGGGTATGGCTACACCTTC.

For the CDR3, the DNA is TGCGCCAGCAGCTTGGGGACTACTAGCGGCTCCGGCACAGATACGCAGTATTTT. This gives the protein CASSLGTTSGSGTDTQYF. This chain joins TRBV5-1 and TRBJ2-3; 8 bases are shared with TRBD2. The CDR3 is 18 amino acids. V lost 0 bases, J lost 1 base, and 10 bases stayed unmatched. Per germline, CDR1 SGHRS and CDR2 YFSETQ. The variable domain in full, completed from reference TRBV5-1 and TRBJ2-3, reads KAGVTQTPRYLIKTRGQQVTLSCSPISGHRSVSWYQQTPGQGLQFLFEYFSETQRNKGNFPGRFSGRQFSNSRSEMNVSTLELGDSALYLCASSLGTTSGSGTDTQYFGPGTRLTVL.

The rearrangement joins TRBV28 to TRBJ1-1, with D perhaps TRBD1 (5 bases). Per the germline V gene, CDR1 is MDHEN and CDR2 is SYDVKM. There are 12 residues in the CDR3. V was cut by 2 bases and J by 10 bases, with 11 bases left in between. The CDR3 reads CASSLSGGGAFF. CDR3 nucleotides: TGTGCCAGCAGTTTAAGTGGGGGAGGAGCTTTCTTT.

V usage is TRBV6-6 and J usage is TRBJ2-2, with 10 bases identical to TRBD1. Trimming cost V 6 bases and J 2 bases; bases outside gene matches: 6. The CDR3 consists of 16 residues. CDR1 is MNHNY, CDR2 SVGAGI, per germline (reference sequence). CDR3: CASRDRGRVNTGELFF. Written as DNA, the CDR3 is TGTGCCAGCAGAGACAGGGGGCGTGTAAACACCGGGGAGCTGTTTTTT.

This clone turned up a few times. The chain couples TRBV30 to TRBJ1-4; D ambiguous. The V end was cut by 5 bases, the J end by 8 bases, with 9 bases between. Germline V gene sequence: CDR1 GTSNPN, CDR2 SVGIG (reference sequence). The CDR3 loop spans 11 amino acids. The CDR3: CAWVGREKLFF. The DNA of the CDR3 is TGTGCCTGGGTGGGAAGGGAAAAACTGTTTTTT.

This chain uses TRBV7-6 with TRBJ2-2, with 13 nucleotides matching TRBD2. This CDR3 region has 17 residues. Germline V gene data show CDR1 as SGHVS and CDR2 as FNYEAQ. V lost 6 bases to trimming and J lost 6 bases; unmatched junction nucleotides: 10. The DNA of the CDR3 is TGTGCCAGCAGACACTGGAGACTAGCGGGGGGATCCGGGGAGCTGTTTTTT. Translation: CASRHWRLAGGSGELFF.

The V call is TRBV5-1, the J call TRBJ2-1; TRBD2 matches 8 bases. J was trimmed by 0 bases and V by 1 base; bases with no gene match: 3. The CDR3 is made up of 16 amino acids. Germline loops: CDR1 SGHRS, CDR2 YFSETQ. The CDR3 nucleotides are TGCGCCAGCAGCTTGAGCGGGAGCAGCTCCTACAATGAGCAGTTCTTC. Its translation: CASSLSGSSSYNEQFF.

This chain joins TRBV6-6 and TRBJ1-6; D is uncertain. This CDR3 has 15 residues. V dropped 0 bases and J dropped 7 bases, with 10 bases sitting between them. The V gene's germline CDR1 is MNHNY and CDR2 SVGAGI (reference sequence). Here the CDR3 DNA reads TGTGCCAGCAGTTACTCCCCGGAAGGGAATTCACCCCTCCACTTT. Translating gives CASSYSPEGNSPLHF.

The chain combines TRBV28 with TRBJ2-1; perhaps TRBD1 as D (6 bases). The V end lost 2 bases, the J end lost 0 bases, and 8 bases lay between the germline ends. This CDR3 has 15 residues. CDR1 and CDR2 from the germline V gene are MDHEN and SYDVKM. CDR3 sequence: CASSLRGSSYNEQFF. CDR3 DNA: TGTGCCAGCAGTTTAAGGGGGAGCTCCTACAATGAGCAGTTCTTC.

V gene TRBV9 combines with J gene TRBJ2-3, with D hard to call. The germline gives CDR1 SGDLS, CDR2 YYNGEE. V was cut by 3 bases and J by 0 bases, with 2 bases left in between. The CDR3 runs 12 residues. The CDR3 loop is CASSASTDTQYF. The CDR3 region has the DNA TGTGCCAGCAGCGCTAGCACAGATACGCAGTATTTT.

J is TRBJ1-2 and V is TRBV28; perhaps TRBD1 as D (5 bases). This CDR3 is 14 amino acids long. CDR1 and CDR2 (germline): MDHEN, SYDVKM. The V end was cut by 5 bases, the J end by 2 bases, with 12 bases between. Here the CDR3 DNA reads TGTGCCAGCAGTGCGGACACTTCGAACTATGGCTACACCTTC. Protein product: CASSADTSNYGYTF.

In its sample, this clone was seen a few times. V gene TRBV11-3 combines with J gene TRBJ2-1; no clear D. Germline V lookup: CDR1 SGHNT, CDR2 YENEEA. V was clipped by 1 base and J by 9 bases, with 16 bases between them. This CDR3 has 15 amino acids. The DNA of the CDR3 is TGTGCCAGCAGCTTAGTTTCGAGTAGCTCTAGTGAGCAGTTCTTC. The encoded protein is CASSLVSSSSSEQFF. The variable domain in full, with the rest retrieved from reference TRBV11-3 and TRBJ2-1, is EAGVVQSPRYKIIEKKQPVAFWCNPISGHNTLYWYLQNLGQGPELLIRYENEEAVDDSQLPKDRFSAERLKGVDSTLKIQPAELGDSAVYLCASSLVSSSSSEQFFGPGTRLTVL.

The chain employs TRBV19 and TRBJ2-7; D may be TRBD2 (6 bases). The germline V gene has CDR1 LNHDA and CDR2 SQIVND (reference sequence). The CDR3 consists of 14 residues. With 1 base removed from V and 6 bases from J, the gap between germline ends came to 13 bases. The CDR3 DNA is TGTGCCAGTAGTATAGGAAGCGGGTCGGCCGAGCAGTACTTC. It encodes CASSIGSGSAEQYF.

The gene calls are TRBV6-5 and TRBJ1-2; 7 bases line up with TRBD1. Looked up from germline, CDR1 is MNHEY and CDR2 is SVGAGI. Losses at the gene ends were 6 bases for V and 3 bases for J; bases not matched to a gene: 7. The CDR3 spans 14 residues. The CDR3 sequence: CASRTGYTYYGYTF. The CDR3 DNA sequence: TGTGCCAGCAGGACAGGGTACACCTACTATGGCTACACCTTC.

The J gene is TRBJ2-3, the V gene TRBV7-6; D is possibly TRBD2 (5 bases). Germline V gene data show CDR1 as SGHVS and CDR2 as FNYEAQ. V was clipped by 1 base and J by 4 bases, with 9 bases between them. This CDR3 has 14 residues. DNA of the CDR3: TGTGCCAGCAGCTTAGACGTAGCGTCAGATACGCAGTATTTT. Translation gives CASSLDVASDTQYF. Drawing the rest from reference TRBV7-6 and TRBJ2-3, the complete variable domain is GAGVSQSPRYKVTKRGQDVALRCDPISGHVSLYWYRQALGQGPEFLTYFNYEAQQDKSGLPNDRFSAERPEGSISTLTIQRTEQRDSAMYRCASSLDVASDTQYFGPGTRLTVL.